This is a list of T cell receptor beta chains from one sample in a study of T cell repertoires in cytomegalovirus infection. Antigen specificity for these receptors is unknown. TCRdb reanalysed the reads using MiXCR and keeps one entry per CDR3 protein. The repertoire holds approximately 350,000 distinct CDR3 sequences, with just under 35% as singletons. The input for sequencing was cultured PBMCs, taken from culture after CMV antigen stimulation. The receptors here all came from a human donor in good health (CMV status not recorded). Some clones in this sample may be carry-over from other donors' samples. The CDR3 runs from the conserved cysteine through the conserved F or W. D genes are given only for firm matches. A row's size may be missing; if present it is once, few, many or a size class.

V gene: TRBV30; D gene: -; clone size: -; J gene: TRBJ2-1; CDR3 DNA: TGTGCCTGGAGTGTGAAGGGGACCTACAATGAGCAGTTCTTC; CDR3 protein: CAWSVKGTYNEQFF
V gene: TRBV10-3; D gene: TRBD2; clone size: few; J gene: TRBJ2-7; CDR3 DNA: TGTGCCATCAGTGAAACTAGCGCGAGCTCCTACGAGCAGTACTTC; CDR3 protein: CAISETSASSYEQYF
V gene: TRBV6-4; D gene: -; clone size: few; J gene: TRBJ2-6; CDR3 DNA: TGTGCCAGCAGTGACCCCCCGGGGCCAGTCTCTGGGGCCAACGTCCTGACTTTC; CDR3 protein: CASSDPPGPVSGANVLTF
V gene: TRBV19; D gene: -; clone size: -; J gene: TRBJ2-1; CDR3 DNA: TGTGCCAGTAGTATGCCGGATGGATACAATGAGCAGTTCTTC; CDR3 protein: CASSMPDGYNEQFF
V gene: TRBV7-8; D gene: -; clone size: few; J gene: TRBJ1-5; CDR3 DNA: TGTGCCAGCAGCTTAGAACAGGAGGATCAGCCCCAGCATTTT; CDR3 protein: CASSLEQEDQPQHF
V gene: TRBV7-8; D gene: -; clone size: -; J gene: TRBJ1-5; CDR3 DNA: TGTGCCAGCAGCTCTACCGCCCGGCGGGGCAATCAGCCCCAGCATTTT; CDR3 protein: CASSSTARRGNQPQHF
V gene: TRBV28; D gene: -; clone size: -; J gene: TRBJ1-5; CDR3 DNA: TGTGCCAGCAGTTTAATTTCCCAGCCCCAGCATTTT; CDR3 protein: CASSLISQPQHF
V gene: TRBV7-2; D gene: TRBD1; clone size: many; J gene: TRBJ1-4; CDR3 DNA: TGTGCCAGCAGCTTAGGGGTTAGGGGGCTGACTAATGAAAAACTGTTTTTT; CDR3 protein: CASSLGVRGLTNEKLFF
V gene: TRBV6-5; D gene: -; clone size: -; J gene: TRBJ2-7; CDR3 DNA: TGTGCCAGCAGTGAGGGATCCCCCTACGAGCAGTACTTC; CDR3 protein: CASSEGSPYEQYF
V gene: TRBV12-3/TRBV12-4; D gene: -; clone size: -; J gene: TRBJ1-2; CDR3 DNA: TGTGCCAGTTCGGGGTACGGTGGCTACACCTTC; CDR3 protein: CASSGYGGYTF